This T cell receptor beta chain is from a study of T-cell memory formation after mild COVID-19. Looking at the study overall: TCR clusters were mostly donor specific.

TCRdb analysed the 5' RACE reads with MiXCR anew, one entry per CDR3 protein. The table lists a few hundred thousand distinct CDR3 sequences, 13% to 15% of them singletons. The V and J ends lost 4 bases and 2 bases, in that order; junction bases with no gene match: 11. Germline V gives CDR1 SGHRS, CDR2 YFSETQ. CDR3 length equals 17 residues. Findings and caveats of the study: Some clones that responded were present in memory (sampled pre-infection), which suggests cross-reactive memory joined. Clones contracting day 15 to 85 were balanced CD4/CD8; later expanders leaned CD4+.

This clonotype was seen more than once but under ten times. Its antigen is not known. The rearrangement links TRBV5-1 to TRBJ2-2, with 7 bases fitting TRBD1. Sample: PBMCs or a T cell subset sorted from them (not recorded which). The clonotype comes from a man younger than 35 who had mild COVID-19 (a few samples of this study predate the infection). Cell type and time point are not known. CDR3 protein: CASSPWGTGVNTGELFF. As DNA, the CDR3 is TGCGCCAGCAGCCCTTGGGGCACAGGGGTCAACACCGGGGAGCTGTTTTTT. Filled out from reference TRBV5-1 and TRBJ2-2, the complete variable domain reads KAGVTQTPRYLIKTRGQQVTLSCSPISGHRSVSWYQQTPGQGLQFLFEYFSETQRNKGNFPGRFSGRQFSNSRSEMNVSTLELGDSALYLCASSPWGTGVNTGELFFGEGSRLTVL.